The 21 T cell receptor beta chains below all came from one sample that was sequenced in a study of blood T cell repertoires in COVID-19. Repertoires were generated with immunoSEQ multiplex PCR, while TCRdb's copy carries only in-frame clones and drops some. The data show approximately 74,000 clones, approximately 83% seen once. Material for sequencing was peripheral blood. The receptors come from a man older than 75 with active or convalescent COVID-19.

In DNA, the CDR3 is TGTGCCAGCTCAGATGGACTAGCGGGCTCGGACACCGGGGAGCTGTTTTTT. The encoded protein is CASSDGLAGSDTGELFF. The J gene is TRBJ2-2, the V gene TRBV18, with TRBD2 identical over 11 bases. The germline V gene encodes CDR1 KGHSH and CDR2 LQKENI. Trimming cost V 5 bases and J 3 bases; bases outside gene matches: 8. This CDR3 contains 17 residues.

Only a few counts were recorded for this clone. This chain joins TRBV5-1 and TRBJ2-1; D is possibly TRBD1 (6 bases). The CDR3 is made up of 14 amino acids. V lost 4 bases and J lost 7, with 15 bases in between. Germline V gene data show CDR1 as SGHRS and CDR2 as YFSETQ. Here the CDR3 reads CASSTSGTLNEQFF. CDR3 nucleotides: TGCGCCAGCAGCACTTCCGGGACATTAAATGAGCAGTTCTTC.

The chain joins TRBV7-2 to TRBJ2-5; 11 nucleotides line up with TRBD1. Germline CDR1 is SGHTA and CDR2 is FQGNSA. The junction had 10 bases not matched to a gene; V was cut back by 5 bases and J by 5 bases. This CDR3 is 16 amino acids long. CDR3 sequence reads: CASSHRPGQGEETQYF. For the CDR3, the DNA is TGTGCCAGCAGCCACCGACCGGGACAGGGGGAGGAGACCCAGTACTTC.

The J gene is TRBJ2-1, the V gene TRBV27; TRBD2 matches at 9 bases. The CDR3 loop spans 16 amino acids. Germline CDR1 reads MNHEY; CDR2 reads SMNVEV (reference sequence). The trim removed 6 bases at V and 5 bases at J, leaving 11 bases unmatched. Written as DNA, the CDR3 is TGTGCCAGCAGGCCAGCGGCTAGCGGGGTTCACAATGAGCAGTTCTTC. This encodes CASRPAASGVHNEQFF.

J is TRBJ2-1 and V is TRBV6-5, with a weak D call TRBD2 (6 bases). Trimming left V 5 bases short and J 5 bases short, with 13 bases between. The CDR3 is 14 residues long. Germline V gene lookup returns CDR1 MNHEY and CDR2 SVGAGI. The CDR3 DNA follows: TGTGCCAGCAGTCGCACCGGGACTGACAATGAGCAGTTCTTC. Translation: CASSRTGTDNEQFF.

The genes are TRBV5-1 and TRBJ1-1, with D possibly being TRBD1 (6 bases). V dropped 2 bases and J dropped 0 bases, with 11 bases sitting between them. Germline CDR1 and CDR2: SGHRS and YFSETQ. This CDR3 contains 15 residues. CDR3 coding DNA: TGCGCCAGCAGCTTACGACAGGCCGTGAACACTGAAGCTTTCTTT. Residues: CASSLRQAVNTEAFF.

The chain couples TRBV7-9 to TRBJ2-7, with 7 bases fitting TRBD2. J gave up 0 bases and V 1 base, and 3 bases lay outside the gene matches. There are 15 residues in the CDR3. Germline V lookup: CDR1 SEHNR, CDR2 FQNEAQ (reference sequence). This chain's CDR3 is CASSLGSGFSYEQYF. The CDR3 DNA reads TGTGCCAGCAGCTTAGGTAGCGGGTTCTCCTACGAGCAGTACTTC.

The gene calls are TRBV6-5 and TRBJ2-1; 8 bases map to TRBD1. Trimming took 5 bases from V and 4 from J; bases not matched to a gene: 7. CDR1 and CDR2 from the germline V gene are MNHEY and SVGAGI. This CDR3 has 15 amino acids. For the CDR3, the DNA is TGTGCCAGCAGTCTCAGGGGGCTTGGTTACAATGAGCAGTTCTTC. Its protein is CASSLRGLGYNEQFF.

V gene TRBV7-2 combines with J gene TRBJ2-7, with 9 bases matching TRBD2. This CDR3 region has 15 residues. Germline CDR1 SGHTA, CDR2 FQGNSA. Trimming removed 4 bases from V and 2 bases from J; junction bases left unmatched: 6. The CDR3 bases are TGTGCCAGCAGCTCGGGGGGCGGGAGGGCCTACGAGCAGTACTTC. It encodes CASSSGGGRAYEQYF.

The chain joins TRBV5-5 to TRBJ2-5, with D tentatively TRBD2 (6 bases). The CDR3 spans 16 residues. V shed 0 bases and J shed 1 base, with 13 bases lying between them. Looked up from germline, CDR1 is SGHKS and CDR2 is YYEKEE (reference sequence). The CDR3 spells CASSLGRLGGQETQYF. The DNA of the CDR3 is TGTGCCAGCAGCTTGGGGCGCCTGGGGGGCCAAGAGACCCAGTACTTC. Supplemented by reference TRBV5-5 and TRBJ2-5, the full variable domain reads DAGVTQSPTHLIKTRGQQVTLRCSPISGHKSVSWYQQVLGQGPQFIFQYYEKEERGRGNFPDRFSARQFPNYSSELNVNALLLGDSALYLCASSLGRLGGQETQYFGPGTRLLVL.

The chain couples TRBV3-1 (or the pseudogene TRBV3-2) to TRBJ2-7, with 12 bases lining up with TRBD2. The CDR3 is 14 residues long. Losses at the gene ends were 4 bases for V and 5 bases for J; bases not matched to a gene: 3. The V gene's germline CDR1 is LGHDT and CDR2 YNNKEL (reference sequence). Here the CDR3 reads CASSRTSGRHEQYF. CDR3 DNA sequence: TGTGCCAGCAGCCGCACTAGCGGGAGGCACGAGCAGTACTTC.

J is TRBJ2-7 and V is TRBV6-1; 7 positions agree with TRBD1. The CDR3 consists of 14 residues. After removal of 9 bases from V and 4 bases from J, the junction contained 12 bases not matched to a gene. From germline, CDR1 is MNHNS and CDR2 SASEGT. CDR3 sequence (DNA): TGTGCCAGTACAATCGGGACAGTAAAGTACGAGCAGTACTTC. This gives the protein CASTIGTVKYEQYF.

The genes are TRBV7-8 and TRBJ2-3, with 9 positions matching TRBD2. Germline trimming cut 5 bases from V and 6 bases from J; bases unmatched to any gene: 6. Germline assignment: CDR1 SGHVS and CDR2 FQNEAQ. The CDR3 loop spans 14 amino acids. The CDR3 region is CASSPSGGRDTQYF. The CDR3 DNA reads as TGTGCCAGCAGCCCGAGCGGGGGGAGGGATACGCAGTATTTT.

The chain uses TRBV4-1 and TRBJ1-2, with a possible D match to TRBD1 (5 bases). Germline assignment: CDR1 MGHRA and CDR2 YSYEKL. The CDR3 runs 15 residues. V lost 1 base to trimming and J lost 4 bases, with 13 bases between them. The CDR3: CASSQGRQGAYGYTF. The CDR3 DNA sequence: TGCGCCAGCAGCCAAGGCCGCCAGGGCGCCTATGGCTACACCTTC.

V is TRBV11-2 and J is TRBJ2-7, with D perhaps matching TRBD2 (6 bases). Trimming shortened V by 4 bases and J by 0 bases, and 16 bases separated the two germline ends. The CDR3 contains 16 residues. Germline V gene lookup returns CDR1 SGHAT and CDR2 FQNNGV. This CDR3 is CASSSLAGPSSYEQYF. As DNA, the CDR3 is TGTGCCAGCAGCTCCCTGGCGGGGCCGAGCTCCTACGAGCAGTACTTC.

The genes are TRBV5-1 and TRBJ2-7; the D gene is possibly TRBD2 (6 bases). The CDR3 is 12 residues long. Trimming shortened V by 4 bases and J by 4 bases, and 9 bases separated the two germline ends. CDR1 is SGHRS, CDR2 YFSETQ, per germline. The CDR3 region is CASSQGLYEQYF. In DNA, the CDR3 is TGCGCCAGCAGCCAAGGACTATACGAGCAGTACTTC.

This clone has a single count. V is TRBV6-5 and J is TRBJ2-2; 9 nucleotides agree with TRBD2. CDR3 size: 16 residues. J lost 7 bases, V lost 2 bases, and 8 bases had no gene match. Looked up from germline, CDR1 is MNHEY and CDR2 is SVGAGI. Written as DNA, the CDR3 is TGTGCCAGCAGTTACGGTGCGGGGGGGAGTGGCGGGGAGCTGTTTTTT. Amino acid sequence: CASSYGAGGSGGELFF.

This chain connects TRBV6-4 to TRBJ1-2; 9 nucleotides line up with TRBD1. This CDR3 is built from 15 residues. Trimming removed 2 bases from V and 5 bases from J; junction bases left unmatched: 6. CDR1 is MRHNA, CDR2 SNTAGT, per germline. The CDR3 loop reads CASSDPDRGVYGYTF. In DNA, the CDR3 is TGTGCCAGCAGTGACCCGGACAGGGGCGTGTATGGCTACACCTTC.

The V and J genes are TRBV9 and TRBJ2-3, with D maybe TRBD2 (5 bases). The CDR3 has 16 residues. From germline, CDR1 is SGDLS and CDR2 YYNGEE. Trimming cost V 0 bases and J 0 bases, with 11 bases left between them. In DNA form, the CDR3 reads TGTGCCAGCAGCGTAGGCCCAGGAGGAAGCACAGATACGCAGTATTTT. Protein sequence: CASSVGPGGSTDTQYF.

The gene calls are TRBV29-1 and TRBJ2-7; D is possibly TRBD1 (6 bases). The CDR3 contains 12 residues. V lost 6 bases to trimming and J lost 6 bases, with 15 bases between them. The germline gives CDR1 SQVTM, CDR2 ANQGSEA. The CDR3 nucleotides read TGCAGCGTCGGGGACACCCGGGGCGAGCAGTACTTC. This sequence encodes CSVGDTRGEQYF.

The table lists this clone with a few counts. This chain uses TRBV19 with TRBJ2-3; D is possibly TRBD2 (5 bases). The CDR3 runs to 13 residues. From germline, CDR1 is LNHDA and CDR2 SQIVND (reference sequence). The ends were cut back, 5 bases at V and 7 bases at J, with 13 bases in the middle. The CDR3 nucleotides read TGTGCCAGTAGTCCCGGACTTCCCAATACGCAGTATTTT. Its protein is CASSPGLPNTQYF.